What follows is one T cell receptor (beta chain) and its context. The antigen is undetermined. This sample is drawn from a study of OX40 agonist ivuxolimab in advanced cancers. Study in general: Patients were treated with ivuxolimab, an agonistic anti-OX40 (CD134) antibody.

Some clones are missing from TCRdb's copy, which holds only in-frame ones; the method was immunoSEQ multiplex PCR. The sample lists tens of thousands of clones, about 85% occurring once. Study-level results: The study found among the lowest clonal expansion in partial responders at 0.1-3.0 mg/kg.

CDR1 LGHNA and CDR2 YSLEER come from the germline V gene. The ends were cut back, 0 bases at V and 3 bases at J, with 14 bases in the middle. This CDR3 contains 16 residues. The material was CD4+ or CD8+ T cells sorted from blood, obtained in a trial of the OX40 agonist ivuxolimab. The rearrangement joins TRBV4-3 to TRBJ1-2; D is unresolved. The TCR originated in an adult with an advanced solid tumor such as melanoma, head and neck, liver or kidney cancer. The CDR3: CASSQDRAGPYYGYTF. CDR3 nucleotides: TGCGCCAGCAGCCAAGATCGGGCAGGCCCTTACTATGGCTACACCTTC.